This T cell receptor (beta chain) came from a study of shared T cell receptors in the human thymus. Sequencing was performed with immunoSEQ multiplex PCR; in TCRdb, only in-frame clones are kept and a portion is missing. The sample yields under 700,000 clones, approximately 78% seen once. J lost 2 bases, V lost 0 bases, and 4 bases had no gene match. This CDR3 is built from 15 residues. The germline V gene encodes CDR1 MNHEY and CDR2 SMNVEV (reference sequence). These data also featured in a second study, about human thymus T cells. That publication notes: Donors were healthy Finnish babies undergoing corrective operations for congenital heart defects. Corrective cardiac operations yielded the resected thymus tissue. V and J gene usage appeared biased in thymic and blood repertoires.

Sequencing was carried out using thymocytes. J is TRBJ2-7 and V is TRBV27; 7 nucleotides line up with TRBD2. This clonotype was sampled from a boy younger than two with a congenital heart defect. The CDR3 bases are TGTGCCAGCAGTTTATCGCGGGGGAGGGCCTACGAGCAGTACTTC. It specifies CASSLSRGRAYEQYF.